Shown below are 20 T cell receptor beta chains from a single sample sequenced in a study of brain T cells in children with intractable seizures. Profiled with immunoSEQ multiplex PCR; TCRdb holds only in-frame clones, not every one. The table includes 78,000 or so clones, roughly 89% detected once. Sequences were derived from peripheral blood, sampled at surgery. The receptors shown here come from a girl aged 2 to 10 with Rasmussen encephalitis and intractable seizures.

The V call is TRBV19, the J call TRBJ2-3, with 7 bases fitting TRBD2. J gave up 1 base and V 4 bases, and 5 bases lay outside the gene matches. CDR3 size: 15 residues. CDR1 is LNHDA, CDR2 SQIVND, per germline (reference sequence). CDR3 in DNA: TGTGCCAGTAGTACCCTTGGGGGGGGCACAGATACGCAGTATTTT. It yields the protein CASSTLGGGTDTQYF.

The chain employs TRBV28 and TRBJ1-4, with 10 bases lining up with TRBD1. The CDR3 consists of 14 residues. The V gene's germline CDR1 is MDHEN and CDR2 SYDVKM. The V gene end was trimmed by 4 bases and the J gene end by 4 bases; junction bases not matched to a gene: 0. Here the CDR3 DNA reads TGTGCCAGCAGTTGGACAGGGGGTAATGAAAAACTGTTTTTT. It translates to CASSWTGGNEKLFF.

V usage is TRBV11-2 and J usage is TRBJ2-1; D remains unclear. Trimming cost V 5 bases and J 2 bases, with 10 bases left between them. The CDR3 sequence is 14 residues long. The germline gives CDR1 SGHAT, CDR2 FQNNGV. The CDR3 bases are TGTGCCAGCAGCCCCCCCCCAACCTACAATGAGCAGTTCTTC. It specifies CASSPPPTYNEQFF.

The chain uses TRBV6-2 or TRBV6-3 and TRBJ2-1, with D tentatively TRBD2 (6 bases). Germline V gene lookup returns CDR1 MNHEY and CDR2 SVGEGT. This CDR3 spans 17 amino acids. Deletions cut 0 bases from V and 0 bases from J, with 12 bases between. CDR3 region: CASSYSRTSYSYNEQFF. The CDR3 DNA sequence: TGTGCCAGCAGTTACTCCCGTACTAGCTACTCCTACAATGAGCAGTTCTTC.

Comments on this clone: The same CDR3 also results from other DNA sequences found in this sample. The genes are TRBV5-6 and TRBJ2-7; 8 nucleotides align to TRBD1. From germline, CDR1 is SGHDT and CDR2 YYEEEE. With 3 bases clipped from V and 4 bases from J, the junction kept 3 bases outside the gene matches. CDR3 length: 13 residues. The CDR3 region has the DNA TGTGCCAGCAGCTCGGACAGGGCGTACGAGCAGTACTTC. Translated, it gives CASSSDRAYEQYF.

V gene TRBV9 combines with J gene TRBJ2-7, with 8 bases that match TRBD1. Germline V gene lookup returns CDR1 SGDLS and CDR2 YYNGEE. This CDR3 spans 14 amino acids. The V segment lost 4 bases and the J segment 5 bases; nucleotides outside the gene matches: 8. CDR3 in amino acids: CASSQFQGAHEQYF. The DNA for the CDR3 is TGTGCCAGCAGCCAATTCCAGGGGGCCCACGAGCAGTACTTC.

This chain uses TRBV7-9 with TRBJ2-5; 9 bases agree with TRBD2. Trimming removed 5 bases from V and 5 bases from J; junction bases left unmatched: 9. The CDR3 contains 15 residues. Germline assignment: CDR1 SEHNR and CDR2 FQNEAQ (reference sequence). Here the CDR3 reads CASSISGSPGETQYF. In DNA form, the CDR3 reads TGTGCCAGCAGCATTAGCGGGAGTCCGGGGGAGACCCAGTACTTC.

The chain couples TRBV3-1 (or the pseudogene TRBV3-2) to TRBJ2-1, with D uncertain. CDR1 is LGHDT and CDR2 is YNNKEL in the germline V gene (reference sequence). Trimming pared 0 bases from V and 12 bases from J, leaving 12 bases between. The CDR3 loop spans 13 amino acids. As DNA, the CDR3 is TGTGCCAGCAGCCAAGATCCGAAGACTCGGCAGTTCTTC. Translating gives CASSQDPKTRQFF.

The CDR3 DNA reads as TGTGCCACCAGCAGCCAACTTAGGAATAGCGGGATATACAATGAGCAGTTCTTC. Translated: CATSSQLRNSGIYNEQFF. The chain uses TRBV15 and TRBJ2-1, with 8 nucleotides matching TRBD2. The germline CDR1 and CDR2 sequences are LNHNV and YYDKDF (reference sequence). The length of the CDR3 is 18 residues. V lost 3 bases, J lost 4 bases, and 14 bases stayed unmatched.

As DNA, the CDR3 is TGCGCCAGCAGCCCACCCTCCCCGGGGGCAGCTTTCTTT. It yields the protein CASSPPSPGAAFF. The chain employs TRBV5-1 and TRBJ1-1; D possibly corresponds to TRBD1 (6 bases). Trimming took off 4 bases at V and 10 bases at J, with 17 bases between the two ends. The length of the CDR3 is 13 residues. The germline CDR1 and CDR2 sequences are SGHRS and YFSETQ.

V and J are TRBV6-5 and TRBJ1-2, with TRBD1 identical over 11 bases. The CDR3 has 14 residues. CDR1 and CDR2 (germline): MNHEY, SVGAGI. J gave up 2 bases and V 4 bases, and 0 bases lay outside the gene matches. DNA for the CDR3: TGTGCCAGCAGTTGGGACAGGGGGAACTATGGCTACACCTTC. The encoded protein is CASSWDRGNYGYTF.

The rearrangement joins TRBV15 to TRBJ2-7, with a possible D match to TRBD1 (6 bases). The V end lost 1 base, the J end lost 1 base, and 8 bases lay between the germline ends. CDR1 is LNHNV and CDR2 is YYDKDF in the germline V gene (reference sequence). CDR3 length: 14 residues. CDR3 sequence reads: CATSRGTGSYEQYF. The CDR3 DNA follows: TGTGCCACCAGCAGAGGCACAGGGTCCTACGAGCAGTACTTC.

The chain recombines TRBV9 with TRBJ2-1; D is perhaps TRBD2 (6 bases). This CDR3 comprises 17 residues. Germline V lookup: CDR1 SGDLS, CDR2 YYNGEE. Trimming removed 2 bases from V and 6 bases from J, with 21 bases in between. CDR3 nucleotides: TGTGCCAGCAGCGTCCCCCCTAGCGTGGAGGGGCCCAATGAGCAGTTCTTC. Amino acid sequence: CASSVPPSVEGPNEQFF.

The chain employs TRBV4-2 and TRBJ1-5; perhaps TRBD1 as D (5 bases). This CDR3 has 13 residues. Trimming cost V 2 bases and J 9 bases, with 11 bases left between them. Germline V gives CDR1 LGHNA, CDR2 YNFKEQ. CDR3 in DNA: TGTGCCAGCAGCCAATCCAGGGAGCCGCCCCAGCATTTT. Amino acids: CASSQSREPPQHF.

DNA of the CDR3: TGTGCCAGCAGCTCGGGACTAGCGGGAATTACGCAGTATTTT. As protein: CASSSGLAGITQYF. The chain couples TRBV11-3 to TRBJ2-3; TRBD2 aligns across 13 bases. The germline V gene encodes CDR1 SGHNT and CDR2 YENEEA. The trim removed 4 bases at V and 8 bases at J, leaving 3 bases unmatched. The CDR3 covers 14 residues.

The chain combines TRBV5-4 with TRBJ1-2; D remains unclear. In germline, CDR1 is SGHNT, CDR2 YYREEE (reference sequence). This CDR3 comprises 15 residues. Trimming removed 7 bases from V and 1 base from J, with 17 bases in between. The chain's CDR3 is CASLVAGRRNYGYTF. DNA of the CDR3: TGTGCCAGCCTCGTGGCAGGACGACGTAACTATGGCTACACCTTC.

The V gene is TRBV18, the J gene TRBJ2-5; 9 bases agree with TRBD1. There are 14 residues in the CDR3. In germline, CDR1 is KGHSH, CDR2 LQKENI. Germline trimming cut 6 bases from V and 7 bases from J; bases unmatched to any gene: 9. CDR3 nucleotides: TGTGCCAGCTCTCGGGACAGGGATCAGGCGACCCAGTACTTC. Its translation is CASSRDRDQATQYF.

This chain uses TRBV19 with TRBJ2-3; 7 nucleotides agree with TRBD1. Germline V gene lookup returns CDR1 LNHDA and CDR2 SQIVND (reference sequence). The V and J ends lost 6 bases and 5 bases, in that order; junction bases with no gene match: 8. The CDR3 has 14 residues. This chain's CDR3 is CASSDRVSIDTQYF. CDR3 nucleotide sequence: TGTGCCAGTAGCGACAGGGTCTCGATAGATACGCAGTATTTT. Variable domain in full (rest from reference TRBV19 and TRBJ2-3): DGGITQSPKYLFRKEGQNVTLSCEQNLNHDAMYWYRQDPGQGLRLIYYSQIVNDFQKGDIAEGYSVSREKKESFPLTVTSAQKNPTAFYLCASSDRVSIDTQYFGPGTRLTVL.

The chain has TRBV7-9 and TRBJ1-1, with a possible D match to TRBD1 (6 bases). The length of the CDR3 is 14 residues. Trimming took 4 bases from V and 4 from J, leaving 13 bases between them. Germline assignment: CDR1 SEHNR and CDR2 FQNEAQ (reference sequence). This CDR3 is CASSSPTGTTEAFF. The CDR3 DNA is TGTGCCAGCAGCTCACCGACAGGCACCACTGAAGCTTTCTTT.

The chain joins TRBV9 to TRBJ1-4; TRBD1 might be the D (6 bases). This CDR3 has 15 residues. Germline V lookup: CDR1 SGDLS, CDR2 YYNGEE. V was clipped by 0 bases and J by 5 bases, with 11 bases between them. This chain's CDR3 is CASSVDQGLNEKLFF. CDR3 in DNA: TGTGCCAGCAGCGTAGACCAGGGGCTAAATGAAAAACTGTTTTTT.